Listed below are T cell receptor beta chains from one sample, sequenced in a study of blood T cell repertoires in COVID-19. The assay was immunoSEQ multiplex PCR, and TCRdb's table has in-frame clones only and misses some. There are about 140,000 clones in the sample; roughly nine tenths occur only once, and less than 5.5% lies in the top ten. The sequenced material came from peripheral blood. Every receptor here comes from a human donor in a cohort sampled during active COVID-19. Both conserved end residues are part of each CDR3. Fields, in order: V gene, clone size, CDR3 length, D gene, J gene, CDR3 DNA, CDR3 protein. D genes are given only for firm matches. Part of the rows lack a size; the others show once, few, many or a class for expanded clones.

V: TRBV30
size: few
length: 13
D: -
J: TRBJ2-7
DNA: TGTGCCTGGAGTGGTTCACTGCGCTTCGAGCAGTACTTC
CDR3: CAWSGSLRFEQYF

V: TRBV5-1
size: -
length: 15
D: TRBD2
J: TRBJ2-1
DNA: TGCGCCAGCAGCTTAACTAGCGGGAGAGTTAATGAGCAGTTCTTC
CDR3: CASSLTSGRVNEQFF

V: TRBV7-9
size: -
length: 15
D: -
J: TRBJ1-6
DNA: TGTGCCAGCAGCTTTGAGTCCGGACGGAGGCCCACCCTCCACTTT
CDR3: CASSFESGRRPTLHF

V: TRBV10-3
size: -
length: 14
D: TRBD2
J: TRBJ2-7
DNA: TGTGCCATCAGTGAATCCGGGACTAGACTAGGGCAGTACTTC
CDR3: CAISESGTRLGQYF

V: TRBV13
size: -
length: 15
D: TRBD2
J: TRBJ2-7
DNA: TGTGCCAGCAGCTCCCCGGGACTAGCGGTGAACGAGCAGTACTTC
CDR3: CASSSPGLAVNEQYF

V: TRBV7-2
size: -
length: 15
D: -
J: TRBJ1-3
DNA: TGTGCCAGCAGCTCCGATCGGGTAACTGGAAACACCATATATTTT
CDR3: CASSSDRVTGNTIYF

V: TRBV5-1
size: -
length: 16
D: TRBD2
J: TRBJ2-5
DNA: TGCGCCAGCAGCGACACTGGCGGGGGGGCTTGGGAGACCCAGTACTTC
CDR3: CASSDTGGGAWETQYF

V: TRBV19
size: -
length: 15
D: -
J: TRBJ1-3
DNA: TGTGCCAGTAGTTATTCGGGGGACTCTGGAAACACCATATATTTT
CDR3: CASSYSGDSGNTIYF

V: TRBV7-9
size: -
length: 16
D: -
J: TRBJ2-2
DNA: TGTGCCAGCAGCCCAAGTGCGGCGGGACCCCCGGGAGAGCTGTTTTTT
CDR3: CASSPSAAGPPGELFF

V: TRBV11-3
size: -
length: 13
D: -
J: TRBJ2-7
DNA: TGTGCCAGCAGCTTAGACCCCGCCTACGAGCAGTACTTC
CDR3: CASSLDPAYEQYF

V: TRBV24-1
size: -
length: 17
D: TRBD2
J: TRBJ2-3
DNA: TGTGCCACCAGTGCCCTCAGGGGAGCGGGAGGTTCTTATACGCAGTATTTT
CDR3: CATSALRGAGGSYTQYF

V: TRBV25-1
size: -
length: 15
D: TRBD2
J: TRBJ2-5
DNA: TGTGCCAGCAGTGTGGCCCAGCGGGACCCAGAGACCCAGTACTTC
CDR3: CASSVAQRDPETQYF

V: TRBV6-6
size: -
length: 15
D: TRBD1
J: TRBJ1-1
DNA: TGTGCCAGCAGTCGACAGGGTTTGGGAGGCACTGAAGCTTTCTTT
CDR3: CASSRQGLGGTEAFF

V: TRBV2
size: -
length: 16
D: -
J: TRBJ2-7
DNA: TGTGCCAGCAGGGCAGGGATATCATCAGCCATGGGCGAGCAGTACTTC
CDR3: CASRAGISSAMGEQYF

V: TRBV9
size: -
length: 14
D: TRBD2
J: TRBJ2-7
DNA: TGTGCCAGCAGCCCGGGACTAGCGGCCTACGAGCAGTACTTC
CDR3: CASSPGLAAYEQYF

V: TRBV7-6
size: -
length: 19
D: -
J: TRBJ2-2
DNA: TGTGCCAGCAGACCAATTCCTAGCGGACAGGGCCATAGACCCGGGGAGCTGTTTTTT
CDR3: CASRPIPSGQGHRPGELFF

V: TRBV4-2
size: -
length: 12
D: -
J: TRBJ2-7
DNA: TGTGCCAGCAGCCCCCTGTCGGGCGAGCAGTACTTC
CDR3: CASSPLSGEQYF

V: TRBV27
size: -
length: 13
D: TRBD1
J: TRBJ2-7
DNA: TGTGCCAGCGCGCGGGACAGGTTCTACGAGCAGTACTTC
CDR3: CASARDRFYEQYF

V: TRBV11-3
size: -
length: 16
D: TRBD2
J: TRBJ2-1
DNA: TGTGCCAGCAGCTTAGCTGCGGGAGTCTCTTACAATGAGCAGTTCTTC
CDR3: CASSLAAGVSYNEQFF

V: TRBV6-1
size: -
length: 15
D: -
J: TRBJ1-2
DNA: TGTGCCAGCAGTGAACAAGTTCAGGCTTGGGAGGGCTACACCTTC
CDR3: CASSEQVQAWEGYTF

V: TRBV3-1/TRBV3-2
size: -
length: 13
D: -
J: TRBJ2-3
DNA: TGTGCCAGCAGCCAATCCGTCACAGATACGCAGTATTTT
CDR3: CASSQSVTDTQYF